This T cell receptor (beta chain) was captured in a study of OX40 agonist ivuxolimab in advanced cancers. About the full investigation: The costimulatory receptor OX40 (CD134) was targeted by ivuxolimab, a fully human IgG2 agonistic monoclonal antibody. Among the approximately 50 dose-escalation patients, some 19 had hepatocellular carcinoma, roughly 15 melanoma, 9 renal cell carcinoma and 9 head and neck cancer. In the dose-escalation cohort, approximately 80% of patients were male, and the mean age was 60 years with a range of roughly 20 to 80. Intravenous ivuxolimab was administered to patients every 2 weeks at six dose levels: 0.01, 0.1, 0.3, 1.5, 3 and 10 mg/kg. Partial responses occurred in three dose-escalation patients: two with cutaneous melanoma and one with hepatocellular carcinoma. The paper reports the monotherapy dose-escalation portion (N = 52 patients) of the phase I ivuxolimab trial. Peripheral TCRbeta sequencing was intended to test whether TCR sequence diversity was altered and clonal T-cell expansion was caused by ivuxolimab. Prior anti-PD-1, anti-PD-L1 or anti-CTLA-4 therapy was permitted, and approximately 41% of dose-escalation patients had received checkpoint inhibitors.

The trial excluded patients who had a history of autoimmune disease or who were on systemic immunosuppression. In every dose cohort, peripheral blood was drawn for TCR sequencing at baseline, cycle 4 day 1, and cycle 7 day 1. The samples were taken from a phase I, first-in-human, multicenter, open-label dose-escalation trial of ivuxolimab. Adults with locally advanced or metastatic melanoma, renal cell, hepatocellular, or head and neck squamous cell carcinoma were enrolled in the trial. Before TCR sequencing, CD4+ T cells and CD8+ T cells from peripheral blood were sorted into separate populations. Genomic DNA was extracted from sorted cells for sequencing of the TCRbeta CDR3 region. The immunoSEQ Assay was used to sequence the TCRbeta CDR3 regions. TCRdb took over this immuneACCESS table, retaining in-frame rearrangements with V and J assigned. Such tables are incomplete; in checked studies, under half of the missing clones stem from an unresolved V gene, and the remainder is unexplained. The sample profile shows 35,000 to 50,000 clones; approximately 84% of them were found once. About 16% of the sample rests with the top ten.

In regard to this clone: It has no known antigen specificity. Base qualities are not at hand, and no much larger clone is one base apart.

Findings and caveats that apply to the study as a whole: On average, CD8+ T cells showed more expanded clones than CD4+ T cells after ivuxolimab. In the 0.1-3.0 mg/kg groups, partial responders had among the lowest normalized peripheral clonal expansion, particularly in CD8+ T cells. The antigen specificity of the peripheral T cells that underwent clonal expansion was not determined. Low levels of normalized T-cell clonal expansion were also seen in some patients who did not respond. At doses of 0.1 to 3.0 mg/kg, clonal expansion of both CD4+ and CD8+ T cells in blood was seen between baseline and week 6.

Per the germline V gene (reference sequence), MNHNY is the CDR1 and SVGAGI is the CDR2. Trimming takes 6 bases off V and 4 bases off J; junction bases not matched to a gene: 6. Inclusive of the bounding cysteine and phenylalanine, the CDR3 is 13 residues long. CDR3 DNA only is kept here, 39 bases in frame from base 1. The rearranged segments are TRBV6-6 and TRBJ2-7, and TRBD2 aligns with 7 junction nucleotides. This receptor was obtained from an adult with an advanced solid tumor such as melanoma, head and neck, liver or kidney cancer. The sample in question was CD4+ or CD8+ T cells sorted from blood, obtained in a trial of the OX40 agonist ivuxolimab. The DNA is TGTGCCAGCAGCCCGACGGGGGGATACGAGCAGTACTTC. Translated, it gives CASSPTGGYEQYF.